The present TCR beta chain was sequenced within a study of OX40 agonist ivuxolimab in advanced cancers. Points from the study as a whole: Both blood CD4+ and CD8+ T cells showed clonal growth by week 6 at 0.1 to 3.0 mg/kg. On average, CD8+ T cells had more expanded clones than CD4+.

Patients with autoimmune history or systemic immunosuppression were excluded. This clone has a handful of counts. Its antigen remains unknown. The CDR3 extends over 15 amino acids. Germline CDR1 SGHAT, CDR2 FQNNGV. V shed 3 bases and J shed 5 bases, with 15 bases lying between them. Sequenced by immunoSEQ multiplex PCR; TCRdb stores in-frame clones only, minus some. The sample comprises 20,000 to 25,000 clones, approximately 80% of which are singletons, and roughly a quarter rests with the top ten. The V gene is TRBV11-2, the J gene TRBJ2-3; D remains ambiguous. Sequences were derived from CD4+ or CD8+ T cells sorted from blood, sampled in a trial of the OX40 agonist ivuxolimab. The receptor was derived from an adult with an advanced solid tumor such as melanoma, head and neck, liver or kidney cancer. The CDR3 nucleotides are TGTGCCAGCAGCTTGTTCAGTTGGGCAGGAGATACGCAGTATTTT. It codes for CASSLFSWAGDTQYF.